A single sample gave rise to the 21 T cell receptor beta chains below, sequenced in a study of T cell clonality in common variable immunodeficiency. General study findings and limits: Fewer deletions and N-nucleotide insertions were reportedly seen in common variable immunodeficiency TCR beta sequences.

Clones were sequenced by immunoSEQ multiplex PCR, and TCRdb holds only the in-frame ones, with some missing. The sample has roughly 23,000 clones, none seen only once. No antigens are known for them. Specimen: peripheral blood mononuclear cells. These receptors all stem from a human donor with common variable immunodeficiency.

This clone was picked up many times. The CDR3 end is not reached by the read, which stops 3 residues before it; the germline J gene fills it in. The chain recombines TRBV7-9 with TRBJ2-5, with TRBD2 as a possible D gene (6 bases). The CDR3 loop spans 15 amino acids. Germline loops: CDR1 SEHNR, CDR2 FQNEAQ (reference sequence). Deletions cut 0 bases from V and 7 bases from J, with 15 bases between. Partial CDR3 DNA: TGTGCCAGCAGCTTAGCGACTAGTGCGGCGGGGACC. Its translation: CASSLATSAAGT. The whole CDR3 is CASSLATSAAGTQYF.

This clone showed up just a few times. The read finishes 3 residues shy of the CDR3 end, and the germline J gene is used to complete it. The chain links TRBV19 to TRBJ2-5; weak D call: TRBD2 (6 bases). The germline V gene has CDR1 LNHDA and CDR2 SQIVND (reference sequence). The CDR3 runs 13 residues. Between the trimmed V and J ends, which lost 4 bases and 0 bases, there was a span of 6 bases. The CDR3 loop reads CASSRDYQETQYF. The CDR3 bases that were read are TGTGCCAGTAGTAGGGACTACCAAGAGACC.

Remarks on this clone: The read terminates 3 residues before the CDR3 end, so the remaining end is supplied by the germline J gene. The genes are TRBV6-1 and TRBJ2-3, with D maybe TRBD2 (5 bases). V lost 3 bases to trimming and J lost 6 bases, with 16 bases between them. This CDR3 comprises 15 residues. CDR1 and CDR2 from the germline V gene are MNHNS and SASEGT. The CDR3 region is CASSDKRTVEDTQYF. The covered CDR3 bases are TGTGCCAGCAGTGACAAGCGGACGGTTGAGGATACG.

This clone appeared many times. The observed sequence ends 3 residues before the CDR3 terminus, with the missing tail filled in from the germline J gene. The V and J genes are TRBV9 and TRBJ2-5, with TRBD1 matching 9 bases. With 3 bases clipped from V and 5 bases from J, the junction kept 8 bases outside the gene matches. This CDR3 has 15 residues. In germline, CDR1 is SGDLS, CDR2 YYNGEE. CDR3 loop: CASSAGQGRTETQYF. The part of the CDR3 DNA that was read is TGTGCCAGCAGCGCAGGACAGGGGCGAACGGAGACC.

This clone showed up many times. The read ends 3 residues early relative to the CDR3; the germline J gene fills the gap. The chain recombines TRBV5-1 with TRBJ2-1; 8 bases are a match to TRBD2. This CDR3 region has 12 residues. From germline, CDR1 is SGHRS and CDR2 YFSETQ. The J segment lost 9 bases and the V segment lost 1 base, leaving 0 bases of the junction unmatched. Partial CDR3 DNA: TGCGCCAGCAGCTTGCGGGGGGGTGAG. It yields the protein CASSLRGGE. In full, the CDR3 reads CASSLRGGEQFF.

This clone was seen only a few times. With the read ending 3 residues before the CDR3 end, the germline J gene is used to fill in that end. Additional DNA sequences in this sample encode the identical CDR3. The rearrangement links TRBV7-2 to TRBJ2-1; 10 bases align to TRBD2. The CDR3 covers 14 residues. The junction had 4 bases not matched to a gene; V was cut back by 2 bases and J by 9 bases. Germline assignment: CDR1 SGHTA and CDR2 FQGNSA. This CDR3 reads CASSLSAGGREQFF. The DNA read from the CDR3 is TGTGCCAGCAGCTTATCAGCGGGAGGGCGTGAG.

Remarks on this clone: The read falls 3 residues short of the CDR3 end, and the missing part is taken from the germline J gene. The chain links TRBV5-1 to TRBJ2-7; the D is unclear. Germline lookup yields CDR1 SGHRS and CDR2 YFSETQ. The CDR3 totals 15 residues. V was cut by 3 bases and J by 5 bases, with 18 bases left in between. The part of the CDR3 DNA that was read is TGCGCCAGCAGCTCACAGACCACCCCGGAGAACGAG. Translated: CASSSQTTPENE. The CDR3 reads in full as CASSSQTTPENEQYF.

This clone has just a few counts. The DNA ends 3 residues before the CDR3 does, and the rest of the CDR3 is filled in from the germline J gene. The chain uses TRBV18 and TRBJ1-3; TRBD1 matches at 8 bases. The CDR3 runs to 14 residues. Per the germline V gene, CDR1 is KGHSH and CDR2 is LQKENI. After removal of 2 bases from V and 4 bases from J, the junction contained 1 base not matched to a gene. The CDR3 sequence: CASSPRDRGNTIYF. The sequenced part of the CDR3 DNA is TGTGCCAGCTCACCAAGGGACAGGGGAAACACC.

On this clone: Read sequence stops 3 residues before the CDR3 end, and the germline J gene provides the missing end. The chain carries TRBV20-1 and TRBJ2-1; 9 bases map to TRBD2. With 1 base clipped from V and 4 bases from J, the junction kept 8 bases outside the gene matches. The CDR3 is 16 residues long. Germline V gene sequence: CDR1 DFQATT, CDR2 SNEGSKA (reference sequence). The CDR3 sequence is CSARAFAGGSYNEQFF. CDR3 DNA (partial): TGCAGTGCTAGAGCTTTCGCGGGGGGGTCGTACAATGAG.

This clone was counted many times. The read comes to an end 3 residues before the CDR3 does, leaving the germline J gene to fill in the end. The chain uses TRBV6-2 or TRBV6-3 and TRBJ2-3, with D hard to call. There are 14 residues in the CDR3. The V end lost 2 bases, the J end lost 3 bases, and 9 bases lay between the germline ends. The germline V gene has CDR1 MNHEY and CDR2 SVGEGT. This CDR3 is CASSYGSTTDTQYF. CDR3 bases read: TGTGCCAGCAGTTACGGCAGTACAACAGATACG.

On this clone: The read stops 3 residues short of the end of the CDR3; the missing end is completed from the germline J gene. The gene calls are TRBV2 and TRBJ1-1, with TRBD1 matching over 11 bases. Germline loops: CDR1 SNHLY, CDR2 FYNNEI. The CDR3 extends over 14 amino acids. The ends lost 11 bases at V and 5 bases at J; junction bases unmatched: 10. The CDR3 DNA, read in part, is TGTGCCTCATCGGACAGGGGGCTAGGTACTGAA. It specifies CASSDRGLGTE. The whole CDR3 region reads CASSDRGLGTEAFF.

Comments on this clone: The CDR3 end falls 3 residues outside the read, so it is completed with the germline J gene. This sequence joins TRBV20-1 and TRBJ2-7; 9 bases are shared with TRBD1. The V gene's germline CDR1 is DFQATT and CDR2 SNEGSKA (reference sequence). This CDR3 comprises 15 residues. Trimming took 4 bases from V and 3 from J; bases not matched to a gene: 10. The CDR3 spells CSATVTGGSLYEQYF. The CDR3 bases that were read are TGCAGTGCTACCGTGACAGGGGGATCGCTCTACGAG.

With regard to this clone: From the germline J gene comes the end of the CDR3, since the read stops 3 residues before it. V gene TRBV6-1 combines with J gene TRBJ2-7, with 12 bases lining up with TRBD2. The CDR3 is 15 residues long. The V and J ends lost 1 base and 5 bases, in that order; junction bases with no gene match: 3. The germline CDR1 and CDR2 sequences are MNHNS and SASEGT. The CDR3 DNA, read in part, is TGTGCCAGCAGTGAAGGGACTAGCGGGAAGAACGAG. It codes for CASSEGTSGKNE. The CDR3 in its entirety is CASSEGTSGKNEQYF.

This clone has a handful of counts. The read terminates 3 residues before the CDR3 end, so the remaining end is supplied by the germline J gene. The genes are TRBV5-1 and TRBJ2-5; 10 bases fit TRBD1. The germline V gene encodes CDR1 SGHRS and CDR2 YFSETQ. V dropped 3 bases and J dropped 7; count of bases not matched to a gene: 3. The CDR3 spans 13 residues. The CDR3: CASSYGQGGTQYF. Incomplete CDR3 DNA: TGCGCCAGCAGCTATGGACAGGGGGGGACC.

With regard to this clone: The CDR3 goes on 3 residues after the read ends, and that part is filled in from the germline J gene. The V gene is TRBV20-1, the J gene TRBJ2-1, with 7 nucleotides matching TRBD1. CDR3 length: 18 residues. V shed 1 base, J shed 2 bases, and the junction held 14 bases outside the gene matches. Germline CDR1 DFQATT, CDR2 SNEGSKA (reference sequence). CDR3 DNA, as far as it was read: TGCAGTGCTAGAGGGGGGCAGGGGGTAGCGACTACCTACAATGAG. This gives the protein CSARGGQGVATTYNE. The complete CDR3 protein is CSARGGQGVATTYNEQFF.

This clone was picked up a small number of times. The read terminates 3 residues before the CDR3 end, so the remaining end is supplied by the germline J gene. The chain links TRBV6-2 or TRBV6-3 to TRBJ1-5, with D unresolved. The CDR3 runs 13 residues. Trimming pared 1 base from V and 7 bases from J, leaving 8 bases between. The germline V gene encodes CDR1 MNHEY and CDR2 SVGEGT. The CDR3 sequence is CASSYYGGQPQHF. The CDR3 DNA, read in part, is TGTGCCAGCAGTTACTATGGAGGGCAGCCC.

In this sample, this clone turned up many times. The CDR3 is CASSLGQGAADTQYF. CDR3 DNA, as far as it was read: TGTGCCAGCAGCTTGGGGCAGGGGGCCGCAGATACG. The chain combines TRBV5-6 with TRBJ2-3, with 8 bases matching TRBD1. The read terminates 3 residues before the CDR3 end, so the remaining end is supplied by the germline J gene. Germline V gives CDR1 SGHDT, CDR2 YYEEEE. The CDR3 consists of 15 residues. V lost 0 bases and J lost 4; bases outside the gene matches: 4.

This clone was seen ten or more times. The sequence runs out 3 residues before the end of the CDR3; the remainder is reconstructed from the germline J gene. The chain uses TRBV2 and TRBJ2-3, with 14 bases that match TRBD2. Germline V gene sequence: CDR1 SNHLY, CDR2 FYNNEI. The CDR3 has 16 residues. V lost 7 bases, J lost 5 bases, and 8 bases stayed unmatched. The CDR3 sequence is CASTDGTSGSGDTQYF. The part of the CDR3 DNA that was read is TGTGCCAGCACCGACGGGACTAGCGGGAGTGGAGATACG.

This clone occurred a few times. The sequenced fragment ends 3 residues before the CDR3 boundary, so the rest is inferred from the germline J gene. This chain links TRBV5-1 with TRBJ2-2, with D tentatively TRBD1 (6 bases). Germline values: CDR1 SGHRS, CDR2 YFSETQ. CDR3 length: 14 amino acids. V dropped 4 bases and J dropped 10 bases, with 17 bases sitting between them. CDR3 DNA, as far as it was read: TGCGCCAGCAGCCCGCTACGACCAGGGGAGGAG. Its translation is CASSPLRPGEE. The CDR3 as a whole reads CASSPLRPGEELFF.

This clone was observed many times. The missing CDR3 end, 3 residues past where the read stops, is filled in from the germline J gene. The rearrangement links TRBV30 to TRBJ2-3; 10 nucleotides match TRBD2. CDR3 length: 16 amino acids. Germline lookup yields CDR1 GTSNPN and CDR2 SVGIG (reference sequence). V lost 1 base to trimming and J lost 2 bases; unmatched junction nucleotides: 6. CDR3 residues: CAWSGIAGGTTDTQYF. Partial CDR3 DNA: TGTGCCTGGAGTGGGATAGCGGGAGGTACCACAGATACG.

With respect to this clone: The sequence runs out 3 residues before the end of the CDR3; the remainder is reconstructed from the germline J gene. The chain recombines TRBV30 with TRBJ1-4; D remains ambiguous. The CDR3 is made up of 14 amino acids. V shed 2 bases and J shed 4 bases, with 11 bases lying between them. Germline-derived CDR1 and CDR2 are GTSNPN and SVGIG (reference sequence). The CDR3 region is CAWSPGNNNEKLFF. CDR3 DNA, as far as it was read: TGTGCCTGGAGTCCGGGTAACAATAATGAAAAA.